These T cell receptor beta chains were read from a single sample in a study of cytomegalovirus exposure and HLA in healthy donors. TCRdb's copy holds only in-frame clones and misses some; the assay was immunoSEQ multiplex PCR. This sample has about 100,000 clones, with 65% to 80% found just once. The specimen was PBMCs. The receptor source for this set is a female donor in good health and CMV-seropositive. Both conserved end residues are part of each CDR3. The order of the fields is D gene, J gene, clone size, V gene, CDR3 DNA, CDR3 protein. D genes are given only for firm matches. The size of a clone is reported for some rows only, either as once, few or many, or as a class for expanded clones.

TRBD2 | TRBJ2-7 | . | TRBV18 | TGTGCCAGCTCACCGTTGAGACTAGCGGACCACGAGCAGTACTTC | CASSPLRLADHEQYF
TRBD2 | TRBJ2-1 | once | TRBV19 | TGTGCCAGTAGTCCGCTAGCGGGGCACAATGAGCAGTTCTTC | CASSPLAGHNEQFF
TRBD1 | TRBJ2-1 | . | TRBV25-1 | TGTGCCAGCAGTGAATTCGAGAGACAGGGGGCGGATAATGAGCAGTTCTTC | CASSEFERQGADNEQFF
TRBD1 | TRBJ2-5 | . | TRBV19 | TGTGCCAGTAGTCCAGCGGACAGGGTGATCCAAGAGACCCAGTACTTC | CASSPADRVIQETQYF
TRBD2 | TRBJ2-3 | . | TRBV27 | TGTGCCAGCAGTTCAGCGGGAGGGCGAGATACGCAGTATTTT | CASSSAGGRDTQYF
. | TRBJ1-5 | . | TRBV7-9 | TGTGCCAGCAGATCAGGGGAGGGGAATCAGCCCCAGCATTTT | CASRSGEGNQPQHF
TRBD1 | TRBJ2-3 | . | TRBV5-1 | TGCGCCAGCAGCCAGGGACAGACGGCCCCAGATACGCAGTATTTT | CASSQGQTAPDTQYF
. | TRBJ1-1 | few | TRBV15 | TGTGCCACCAGCGAACAGGGTACGGGGACTGAAGCTTTCTTT | CATSEQGTGTEAFF
. | TRBJ1-1 | . | TRBV6-5 | TGTGCCAGCACCCCTGGTGGCATCTCGAACACTGAAGCTTTCTTT | CASTPGGISNTEAFF
. | TRBJ1-5 | . | TRBV29-1 | TGCAGCGTCACTTTGGAGGGAAGGAATCAGCCCCAGCATTTT | CSVTLEGRNQPQHF
TRBD1 | TRBJ1-5 | . | TRBV4-1 | TGCGCCAGCAGCCAAGATGCAACAGGGGATCAGCCCCAGCATTTT | CASSQDATGDQPQHF
. | TRBJ1-2 | . | TRBV19 | TGTGCCACCATTCCGGCCAGCAGGGAGGGTGGCTACACCTTC | CATIPASREGGYTF
. | TRBJ2-2 | . | TRBV2 | TGTGCCAGCAGTGGTCAGGGCTTGAACACCGGGGAGCTGTTTTTT | CASSGQGLNTGELFF
TRBD2 | TRBJ2-1 | . | TRBV5-4 | TGTGCCAGCAGCCTAGCGGGAGCTTCCAGTAATGAGCAGTTCTTC | CASSLAGASSNEQFF
TRBD1 | TRBJ2-1 | . | TRBV6-1 | TGTGCCAGCATCAAACTTGGACAGGGGGGGGAGCAGTTCTTC | CASIKLGQGGEQFF
TRBD2 | TRBJ2-2 | . | TRBV9 | TGTGCCAGCAGCGTAGGACTAGCGGGATTAGACGGGGAGCTGTTTTTT | CASSVGLAGLDGELFF
. | TRBJ2-5 | once | TRBV4-1 | TGCGCCAGCAGCCAAGGGCAGGGAGGACAAGAGACCCAGTACTTC | CASSQGQGGQETQYF
. | TRBJ2-3 | . | TRBV12-5 | TGTGCTAGTGGTTTTTGGCGGAGCACAGATACGCAGTATTTT | CASGFWRSTDTQYF
TRBD1 | TRBJ2-1 | . | TRBV7-9 | TGTGCCAGCAGCTTGCTCGGACAGGGGGGAATTGAGCAGTTCTTC | CASSLLGQGGIEQFF
TRBD2 | TRBJ2-2 | . | TRBV27 | TGTGCCAGCAGCTCCCGGACTAGCGGGACAACCGGGGAGCTGTTTTTT | CASSSRTSGTTGELFF
. | TRBJ2-3 | . | TRBV6-1 | TGTGCCAGCAGTGAAGCTTCGTGGGCGGGAGATACGCAGTATTTT | CASSEASWAGDTQYF
. | TRBJ2-7 | . | TRBV5-8 | TGTGCCAGCAGCTTCGGACAGATCTACGAGCAGTACTTC | CASSFGQIYEQYF
. | TRBJ1-4 | . | TRBV6-5 | TGTGCCAGCAGACGGGGGTGGACTAATGAAAAACTGTTTTTT | CASRRGWTNEKLFF
. | TRBJ2-1 | . | TRBV18 | TGTGCCAGCTCACCGGGGGGGCCAGGGGCAGGCGATGAGCAGTTCTTC | CASSPGGPGAGDEQFF
. | TRBJ1-1 | . | TRBV4-1 | TGCGCCAGCAGCCAAGGTAGGACACCCGGGGGGCAGGAAGCTTTCTTT | CASSQGRTPGGQEAFF
TRBD2 | TRBJ2-2 | once | TRBV6-5 | TGTGCCAGCAGTTACTCCGGGGGGGGCACCGGGGAGCTGTTTTTT | CASSYSGGGTGELFF
TRBD1 | TRBJ2-2 | few | TRBV6-6 | TGTGCCAGCAGTGACAGGGGGCAGAATGGGGAGCTGTTTTTT | CASSDRGQNGELFF
. | TRBJ2-7 | . | TRBV6-1 | TGTGCCAGCAGTGCTCGTCCCCCCCTCTACGAGCAGTACTTC | CASSARPPLYEQYF
. | TRBJ2-1 | . | TRBV18 | TGTGCCAGCTCACCGCCGGGGCAGGGAGGTTTCGGTGAGCAGTTCTTC | CASSPPGQGGFGEQFF
TRBD2 | TRBJ2-1 | . | TRBV7-2 | TGTGCCAGCAGCATCAGACTAGCGGGAGGGCCTTTTAATGAGCAGTTCTTC | CASSIRLAGGPFNEQFF
TRBD1 | TRBJ2-3 | . | TRBV19 | TGTGCCAGTAGCCTAGCCCAGGGGGCCGCAGATACGCAGTATTTT | CASSLAQGAADTQYF
. | TRBJ1-1 | . | TRBV6-5 | TGTGCCAGCAGTGATAGGGGCTATAACACTGAAGCTTTCTTT | CASSDRGYNTEAFF
. | TRBJ2-1 | . | TRBV5-1 | TGCGCCAGCAGCGCGAGAGGGGGGGACAAGTACAATGAGCAGTTCTTC | CASSARGGDKYNEQFF
. | TRBJ1-5 | once | TRBV27 | TGTGCCAGCAGGACAGGTAGCAATCAGCCCCAGCATTTT | CASRTGSNQPQHF
. | TRBJ1-1 | . | TRBV7-2 | TGTGCCAGCAGCTTAATGAGTGCGAACACTGAAGCTTTCTTT | CASSLMSANTEAFF
. | TRBJ1-3 | . | TRBV5-1 | TGCGCCAGCAGCTTGGCCAGGACAAACTCTGGAAACACCATATATTTT | CASSLARTNSGNTIYF
TRBD2 | TRBJ2-5 | . | TRBV28 | TGTGCCAGCACCATGGGAGGGGCCCAGTACTTC | CASTMGGAQYF
. | TRBJ1-5 | . | TRBV7-2 | TGTGCCAGCAGCTCCCGGGGGGCAGGGGAAGGTCAGCCCCAGCATTTT | CASSSRGAGEGQPQHF
. | TRBJ2-1 | . | TRBV2 | TGTGCCAGCAAACTACTGAGCTCCTACAATGAGCAGTTCTTC | CASKLLSSYNEQFF
. | TRBJ1-2 | . | TRBV2 | TGTGCCAGCAGTGGCGGAGGGGTTGGAAGCTATGGCTACACCTTC | CASSGGGVGSYGYTF
TRBD1 | TRBJ1-2 | . | TRBV7-2 | TGTGCCAGCAGCCCGCCGGGACAGGGAAACTATGGCTACACCTTC | CASSPPGQGNYGYTF
TRBD1 | TRBJ2-7 | . | TRBV6-5 | TGTGCCAGCAGTTACGACAGGGCTGACTCCTACGAGCAGTACTTC | CASSYDRADSYEQYF
TRBD1 | TRBJ2-1 | few | TRBV7-3 | TGTGCCAGCAGCTTTAACGCGGGACAGGGGAATGAGCAGTTCTTC | CASSFNAGQGNEQFF
TRBD1 | TRBJ1-1 | . | TRBV6-5 | TGTGCCAGCACTCAAACCGGGACAGGGGAAGCTTTCTTT | CASTQTGTGEAFF
TRBD2 | TRBJ2-5 | few | TRBV7-6 | TGTGCCAGCAGCTTGGGGGCTAGCGGGAGTATCTCGGAGACCCAGTACTTC | CASSLGASGSISETQYF
TRBD1 | TRBJ1-1 | . | TRBV7-9 | TGTGCCAGCAGCCCCAGACAGGGACGGCAATGGGCTGAAGCTTTCTTT | CASSPRQGRQWAEAFF
. | TRBJ1-1 | . | TRBV7-7 | TGTGCGAGAATCCAGCGACAGGACGGGACTGAAGCTTTCTTT | CARIQRQDGTEAFF
TRBD1 | TRBJ1-1 | . | TRBV27 | TGTGCCAGCAGTCACAGGGGGCGGTCCACTGAAGCTTTCTTT | CASSHRGRSTEAFF
TRBD2 | TRBJ2-3 | . | TRBV5-1 | TGCGCCAGCAGCCCGAGGACTAGCAGGGTCACAGATACGCAGTATTTT | CASSPRTSRVTDTQYF
TRBD2 | TRBJ2-3 | once | TRBV5-1 | TGCGCCAGCAGCAAACCGGGACTAGCGGGGGGGAACACAGATACGCAGTATTTT | CASSKPGLAGGNTDTQYF
. | TRBJ2-5 | few | TRBV15 | TGTGCCACCAGCAGAGATCTGGGGCAAGGGTACCAAGAGACCCAGTACTTC | CATSRDLGQGYQETQYF
TRBD2 | TRBJ2-1 | few | TRBV6-5 | TGTGCCAGCAGTTACGGCCTAGCGGAATACAATGAGCAGTTCTTC | CASSYGLAEYNEQFF
TRBD2 | TRBJ2-1 | . | TRBV5-1 | TGCGCCAGCAGCTTGGCGCCCCCCGGAGCGGGGGTCTCCTACAATGAGCAGTTCTTC | CASSLAPPGAGVSYNEQFF
TRBD2 | TRBJ2-7 | . | TRBV7-6 | TGTGCCAGCTCCCGACTAGCCTCCTCCGAGCAGTACTTC | CASSRLASSEQYF
TRBD2 | TRBJ2-5 | . | TRBV9 | TGTGCCAGCAGCGTAGTGGAGCGGGGGGGCCCCGGGACCCAGTACTTC | CASSVVERGGPGTQYF